This is a list of T cell receptor beta chains from one sample in a study of cytomegalovirus exposure and HLA in healthy donors. The method was immunoSEQ multiplex PCR; TCRdb's version includes in-frame clones alone and lacks a portion of them. This table holds hundreds of thousands of clones, around 73% found once. The sample was PBMCs. The receptors stem from a male donor in good health and CMV-seronegative. CDR3s include the opening cysteine and the closing phenylalanine or tryptophan. Fields, in order: CDR3 length, V gene, D gene, J gene, clone size, CDR3 protein, CDR3 DNA. A D gene is named only where the DNA matches it firmly. Size tells how often a clone was seen (once, few, many) or the class of an expanded clone, and some rows leave it out.

length: 15; V: TRBV7-9; D: NA; J: TRBJ2-7; size: NA; CDR3: CASSLVIGLLYEQYF; DNA: TGTGCCAGCAGCTTAGTCATAGGCTTACTATACGAGCAGTACTTC
length: 13; V: TRBV10-1; D: NA; J: TRBJ1-2; size: NA; CDR3: CASRKAANYGYTF; DNA: TGCGCCAGCAGGAAAGCTGCTAACTATGGCTACACCTTC
length: 14; V: TRBV5-6; D: TRBD2; J: TRBJ2-7; size: few; CDR3: CASSPGLAGYEQYF; DNA: TGTGCCAGCAGCCCGGGACTAGCGGGTTACGAGCAGTACTTC
length: 16; V: TRBV7-2; D: NA; J: TRBJ2-3; size: NA; CDR3: CASSLALAGVTDTQYF; DNA: TGTGCCAGCAGCTTAGCGCTGGCAGGGGTTACAGATACGCAGTATTTT
length: 14; V: TRBV5-1; D: NA; J: TRBJ2-3; size: NA; CDR3: CATRSSGGADTQYF; DNA: TGCGCCACCCGGAGTAGCGGAGGGGCAGATACGCAGTATTTT
length: 15; V: TRBV7-3; D: TRBD1; J: TRBJ2-7; size: NA; CDR3: CASSPAAGGLNEQYF; DNA: TGTGCCAGCAGCCCGGCGGCAGGGGGCCTAAACGAGCAGTACTTC
length: 15; V: TRBV7-3; D: NA; J: TRBJ1-1; size: few; CDR3: CASSLTGQPNTEAFF; DNA: TGTGCCAGCAGCTTAACGGGGCAGCCGAACACTGAAGCTTTCTTT
length: 13; V: TRBV29-1; D: TRBD1; J: TRBJ2-3; size: once; CDR3: CSAMTGGSDTQYF; DNA: TGCAGCGCCATGACAGGGGGCTCGGATACGCAGTATTTT
length: 13; V: TRBV6-1; D: NA; J: TRBJ2-7; size: NA; CDR3: CASSVEPSYEQYF; DNA: TGTGCCAGCAGTGTGGAGCCGTCCTACGAGCAGTACTTC
length: 15; V: TRBV14; D: NA; J: TRBJ2-1; size: NA; CDR3: CASSQGVSRGNEQFF; DNA: TGTGCCAGCAGCCAAGGGGTTAGCCGGGGGAATGAGCAGTTCTTC
length: 16; V: TRBV9; D: NA; J: TRBJ2-5; size: few; CDR3: CASSVFVGDYQETQYF; DNA: TGTGCCAGCAGCGTATTTGTCGGGGATTACCAAGAGACCCAGTACTTC
length: 14; V: TRBV5-1; D: NA; J: TRBJ1-1; size: NA; CDR3: CASSLGGPNTEAFF; DNA: TGCGCCAGCAGCTTGGGTGGGCCGAACACTGAAGCTTTCTTT
length: 14; V: TRBV6-5; D: NA; J: TRBJ2-3; size: NA; CDR3: CASSYWRDTDTQYF; DNA: TGTGCCAGCAGTTACTGGCGGGACACAGATACGCAGTATTTT
length: 13; V: TRBV10-2; D: NA; J: TRBJ2-2; size: NA; CDR3: CASSGIDTGELFF; DNA: TGCGCCAGCAGCGGGATCGACACCGGGGAGCTGTTTTTT
length: 14; V: TRBV7-2; D: NA; J: TRBJ1-3; size: NA; CDR3: CASSFSGQGNTIYF; DNA: TGTGCCAGCAGCTTTTCGGGTCAAGGAAACACCATATATTTT
length: 12; V: TRBV29-1; D: NA; J: TRBJ2-7; size: NA; CDR3: CSVWTASYEQYF; DNA: TGCAGCGTGTGGACAGCCTCCTACGAGCAGTACTTC
length: 14; V: TRBV9; D: NA; J: TRBJ1-5; size: NA; CDR3: CASSVDISNQPQHF; DNA: TGTGCCAGCAGCGTAGATATTAGCAATCAGCCCCAGCATTTT
length: 13; V: TRBV6-1; D: NA; J: TRBJ2-7; size: NA; CDR3: CASSATGSGEQYF; DNA: TGTGCCAGCAGTGCCACAGGGTCCGGCGAGCAGTACTTC
length: 17; V: TRBV5-1; D: TRBD1; J: TRBJ1-6; size: once; CDR3: CASSFTPGQGGNSPLHF; DNA: TGCGCCAGCAGCTTCACTCCTGGACAGGGAGGTAATTCACCCCTCCACTTT
length: 14; V: TRBV6-5; D: TRBD1; J: TRBJ1-2; size: NA; CDR3: CASSSDRANYGYTF; DNA: TGTGCCAGCAGTTCGGACAGGGCCAACTATGGCTACACCTTC
length: 15; V: TRBV29-1; D: TRBD2; J: TRBJ2-3; size: few; CDR3: CSVDGGEAASDTQYF; DNA: TGCAGCGTTGATGGGGGGGAGGCGGCTTCAGATACGCAGTATTTT
length: 13; V: TRBV28; D: TRBD1; J: TRBJ1-2; size: NA; CDR3: CASSTGQGGGYTF; DNA: TGTGCCAGCAGTACCGGACAGGGAGGAGGCTACACCTTC
length: 16; V: TRBV6-5; D: TRBD2; J: TRBJ2-1; size: NA; CDR3: CASSSPGRAQYNEQFF; DNA: TGTGCCAGCAGTTCTCCCGGGAGGGCCCAATACAATGAGCAGTTCTTC
length: 12; V: TRBV5-1; D: NA; J: TRBJ2-7; size: NA; CDR3: CASSLGGYEQYF; DNA: TGCGCCAGCAGCTTAGGGGGCTACGAGCAGTACTTC
length: 15; V: TRBV6-5; D: TRBD2; J: TRBJ2-5; size: NA; CDR3: CASSLTSGRPGTQYF; DNA: TGTGCCAGCAGTCTCACTAGCGGGAGACCTGGGACCCAGTACTTC
length: 14; V: TRBV7-9; D: TRBD1; J: TRBJ2-5; size: NA; CDR3: CASSRRGGGETQYF; DNA: TGTGCCAGCAGCCGAAGAGGGGGCGGGGAGACCCAGTACTTC
length: 13; V: TRBV5-1; D: NA; J: TRBJ1-1; size: NA; CDR3: CASSLGGPTEAFF; DNA: TGCGCCAGCAGCTTGGGAGGGCCCACTGAAGCTTTCTTT
length: 19; V: TRBV5-1; D: TRBD2; J: TRBJ2-1; size: NA; CDR3: CASSFWPNGTSGSYNEQFF; DNA: TGCGCCAGCAGCTTCTGGCCTAATGGGACTAGCGGGAGCTATAATGAGCAGTTCTTC
length: 16; V: TRBV4-2; D: TRBD2; J: TRBJ2-5; size: NA; CDR3: CASSLVLGGRKETQYF; DNA: TGTGCCAGCAGCCTAGTCCTCGGCGGGAGGAAAGAGACCCAGTACTTC
length: 13; V: TRBV11-2; D: NA; J: TRBJ1-1; size: few; CDR3: CATRGPAGPRPFF; DNA: TGTGCCACGCGAGGCCCAGCGGGCCCCCGTCCTTTCTTT
length: 13; V: TRBV7-8; D: TRBD1; J: TRBJ1-1; size: NA; CDR3: CASSSRTGGAAFF; DNA: TGTGCCAGCAGCTCCCGGACAGGGGGTGCGGCTTTCTTT
length: 12; V: TRBV4-1; D: TRBD1; J: TRBJ2-7; size: NA; CDR3: CASSPDRVLQYF; DNA: TGCGCCAGCAGCCCCGACAGGGTCCTGCAGTACTTC
length: 15; V: TRBV6-5; D: NA; J: TRBJ1-5; size: NA; CDR3: CASSYFFSGNQPQHF; DNA: TGTGCCAGCAGTTACTTTTTTAGTGGCAATCAGCCCCAGCATTTT
length: 14; V: TRBV10-3; D: TRBD2; J: TRBJ2-7; size: few; CDR3: CATMPSGPNYEQYF; DNA: TGTGCCACCATGCCTAGCGGACCGAACTACGAGCAGTACTTC
length: 18; V: TRBV15; D: TRBD2; J: TRBJ2-5; size: NA; CDR3: CATSREPRVAGVEETQYF; DNA: TGTGCCACCAGCAGAGAACCTCGCGTAGCGGGAGTCGAAGAGACCCAGTACTTC
length: 13; V: TRBV5-5; D: NA; J: TRBJ2-1; size: NA; CDR3: CASSLYGDNEQFF; DNA: TGTGCCAGCAGCTTGTACGGGGACAATGAGCAGTTCTTC
length: 15; V: TRBV6-5; D: TRBD1; J: TRBJ1-4; size: NA; CDR3: CASSYGGQGGEKLFF; DNA: TGTGCCAGCAGTTACGGGGGACAGGGAGGTGAAAAACTGTTTTTT
length: 18; V: TRBV27; D: TRBD2; J: TRBJ2-3; size: NA; CDR3: CASSSRTSGRAFTDTQYF; DNA: TGTGCCAGCAGTTCCAGGACTAGCGGGAGGGCCTTCACAGATACGCAGTATTTT
length: 17; V: TRBV5-1; D: TRBD2; J: TRBJ2-2; size: NA; CDR3: CASSQGLAGDNTGELFF; DNA: TGCGCCAGCAGCCAGGGACTAGCGGGAGATAACACCGGGGAGCTGTTTTTT
length: 15; V: TRBV19; D: NA; J: TRBJ2-1; size: NA; CDR3: CASSMAGQRYNEQFF; DNA: TGTGCCAGTAGTATGGCGGGACAGAGATACAATGAGCAGTTCTTC
length: 14; V: TRBV18; D: NA; J: TRBJ1-1; size: NA; CDR3: CASSQGSGNTEAFF; DNA: TGTGCCAGCTCCCAGGGATCAGGGAACACTGAAGCTTTCTTT
length: 16; V: TRBV7-8; D: NA; J: TRBJ2-6; size: NA; CDR3: CASSLAPPLEANVLTF; DNA: TGTGCCAGCAGCTTAGCCCCGCCTTTAGAGGCCAACGTCCTGACTTTC
length: 15; V: TRBV28; D: NA; J: TRBJ2-3; size: NA; CDR3: CASTHSDRFTDTQYF; DNA: TGTGCCAGCACCCACTCGGACAGATTCACAGATACGCAGTATTTT
length: 19; V: TRBV21-1; D: NA; J: TRBJ1-2; size: NA; CDR3: CASSKLPHLGQGGMDGYTF; DNA: TGTGCCAGCAGCAAGTTACCACACTTAGGACAGGGTGGGATGGATGGCTACACCTTC
length: 16; V: TRBV19; D: NA; J: TRBJ2-7; size: NA; CDR3: CASSILIGDYSYEQYF; DNA: TGTGCCAGTAGTATCCTAATAGGGGATTACTCCTACGAGCAGTACTTC
length: 14; V: TRBV19; D: NA; J: TRBJ1-2; size: NA; CDR3: CASSALGNVYGYTF; DNA: TGTGCCAGTAGTGCTCTAGGAAATGTCTATGGCTACACCTTC
length: 17; V: TRBV7-3; D: TRBD1; J: TRBJ2-1; size: NA; CDR3: CASSLIAPTGNGNEQFF; DNA: TGTGCCAGCAGCTTAATTGCCCCGACAGGGAACGGCAATGAGCAGTTCTTC
length: 16; V: TRBV11-2; D: NA; J: TRBJ2-5; size: NA; CDR3: CASSSQGAGYQETQYF; DNA: TGTGCCAGCAGCTCTCAGGGCGCGGGGTACCAAGAGACCCAGTACTTC
length: 12; V: TRBV19; D: NA; J: TRBJ2-7; size: NA; CDR3: CASSSRSYEQYF; DNA: TGTGCCAGTAGTTCCCGGAGCTACGAGCAGTACTTC
length: 15; V: TRBV5-4; D: NA; J: TRBJ1-4; size: many; CDR3: CASSLSGTSGEKLFF; DNA: TGTGCCAGCAGCTTGTCCGGGACTTCAGGGGAAAAACTGTTTTTT
length: 8; V: TRBV7-9; D: NA; J: TRBJ1-1; size: NA; CDR3: CSSSPAFF; DNA: TGTTCCAGCAGCCCGGCTTTCTTT
length: 17; V: TRBV7-2; D: NA; J: TRBJ1-1; size: NA; CDR3: CASSLEGVLNSRTEAFF; DNA: TGTGCCAGCAGCTTAGAAGGGGTTTTAAACTCACGGACTGAAGCTTTCTTT
length: 14; V: TRBV9; D: TRBD2; J: TRBJ2-3; size: NA; CDR3: CASSVSGKLDTQYF; DNA: TGTGCCAGCAGCGTTAGCGGGAAGTTGGATACGCAGTATTTT
length: 12; V: TRBV29-1; D: TRBD2; J: TRBJ2-7; size: NA; CDR3: CSVTTSAYEQYF; DNA: TGCAGCGTCACCACTAGCGCCTACGAGCAGTACTTC
length: 16; V: TRBV7-9; D: NA; J: TRBJ2-7; size: few; CDR3: CASSLDLHGEAPEQYF; DNA: TGTGCCAGCAGCTTAGATCTGCACGGGGAGGCGCCCGAGCAGTACTTC
length: 16; V: TRBV10-3; D: NA; J: TRBJ2-1; size: once; CDR3: CAISDWAPSSYNEQFF; DNA: TGTGCCATCAGTGATTGGGCACCGAGCTCCTACAATGAGCAGTTCTTC
length: 13; V: TRBV19; D: NA; J: TRBJ2-3; size: NA; CDR3: CASSNEQTDTQYF; DNA: TGTGCCAGTAGTAATGAACAAACAGATACGCAGTATTTT
length: 13; V: TRBV27; D: NA; J: TRBJ1-4; size: NA; CDR3: CASTSVREEKLFF; DNA: TGTGCCAGCACCTCGGTCCGAGAGGAAAAACTGTTTTTT
length: 13; V: TRBV2; D: NA; J: TRBJ2-2; size: NA; CDR3: CASSKTGTGELFF; DNA: TGTGCCAGCAGCAAAACAGGGACCGGGGAGCTGTTTTTT
length: 12; V: TRBV29-1; D: TRBD1; J: TRBJ2-3; size: NA; CDR3: CSGRQGSDTQYF; DNA: TGCAGCGGAAGACAGGGCTCAGATACGCAGTATTTT